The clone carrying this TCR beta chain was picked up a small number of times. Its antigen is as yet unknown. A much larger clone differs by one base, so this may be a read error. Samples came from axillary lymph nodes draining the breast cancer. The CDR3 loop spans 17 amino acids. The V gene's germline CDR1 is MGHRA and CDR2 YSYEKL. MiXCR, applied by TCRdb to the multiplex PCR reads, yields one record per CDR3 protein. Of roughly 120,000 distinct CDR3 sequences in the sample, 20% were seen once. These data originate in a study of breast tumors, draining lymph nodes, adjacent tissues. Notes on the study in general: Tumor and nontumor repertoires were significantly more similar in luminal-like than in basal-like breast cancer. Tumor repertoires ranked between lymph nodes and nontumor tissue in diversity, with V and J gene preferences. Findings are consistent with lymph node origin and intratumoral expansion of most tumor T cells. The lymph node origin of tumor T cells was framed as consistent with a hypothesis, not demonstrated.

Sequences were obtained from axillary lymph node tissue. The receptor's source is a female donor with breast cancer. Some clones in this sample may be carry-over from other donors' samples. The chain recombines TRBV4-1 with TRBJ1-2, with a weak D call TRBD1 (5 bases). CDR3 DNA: TGCGCCAGCAGCCAAGATCCGGGGGGAAGGGCGGGGTATGGCTGCACCTTC. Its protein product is CASSQDPGGRAGYGCTF.